These 17 T cell receptor beta chains originate from one sample sequenced in a study of identical twins. MiXCR, run by TCRdb on the 5' RACE reads, gives a single entry per CDR3 protein. This sample has 210,000 or so distinct CDR3 sequences, with 6.5% to 8.5% found just once. These sequences were also reported in another study, on yellow fever vaccine responses in identical twins.

The sequenced material came from memory (CD45RO+) T cells sorted from blood. The source of these receptors is a woman younger than 30 in good health.

This clonotype was seen a handful of times. V usage is TRBV7-2 and J usage is TRBJ2-1, with 8 bases identical to TRBD1. From germline, CDR1 is SGHTA and CDR2 FQGNSA. The CDR3 length is 16 residues. The V segment lost 1 base and the J segment 7 bases; nucleotides outside the gene matches: 9. CDR3 bases: TGTGCCAGCAGCTTAGGATCCGGGACAGGTGCGAATGAGCAGTTCTTC. It encodes CASSLGSGTGANEQFF.

This clonotype came up many times. The V and J genes are TRBV20-1 and TRBJ2-3; 11 nucleotides match TRBD2. Germline lookup yields CDR1 DFQATT and CDR2 SNEGSKA (reference sequence). CDR3 length: 14 residues. J was trimmed by 6 bases and V by 7 bases; bases with no gene match: 9. CDR3 in amino acids: CSGLAGTQADTQYF. The CDR3 nucleotides read TGCAGTGGACTAGCGGGGACCCAGGCGGATACGCAGTATTTT.

This clonotype occurred a few times. The rearrangement uses TRBV20-1 and TRBJ2-7, with D possibly being TRBD1 or TRBD2 (5 bases each). Germline CDR1 reads DFQATT; CDR2 reads SNEGSKA (reference sequence). Trimming took off 5 bases at V and 4 bases at J, with 18 bases between the two ends. CDR3 length: 14 amino acids. The CDR3 sequence is CSAHRDAERYEQYF. The CDR3 nucleotides read TGCAGTGCTCACCGGGACGCCGAACGTTACGAGCAGTACTTC.

This clonotype was seen repeatedly, ten times or more. The gene calls are TRBV4-3 and TRBJ2-1; no clear D. The V and J ends lost 4 bases and 5 bases respectively, with 6 bases between them. From germline, CDR1 is LGHNA and CDR2 YSLEER. CDR3 length equals 12 residues. Written as DNA, the CDR3 is TGCGCCAGCAGCCGAGCCGACAATGAGCAGTTCTTC. Amino acids: CASSRADNEQFF.

This clonotype was picked up a small number of times. V and J are TRBV6-1 and TRBJ1-1, with 12 nucleotides matching TRBD1. After removal of 10 bases from V and 5 bases from J, the junction contained 11 bases not matched to a gene. Per the germline V gene, CDR1 is MNHNS and CDR2 is SASEGT. The CDR3 length is 15 residues. CDR3 region: CATLEGQGAETEAFF. The CDR3 DNA follows: TGTGCCACCTTAGAGGGACAGGGGGCAGAAACTGAAGCTTTCTTT.

This clonotype was found a few times. V and J are TRBV4-2 and TRBJ2-1; D unresolved. Germline values: CDR1 LGHNA, CDR2 YNFKEQ. The V end lost 1 base, the J end lost 1 base, and 8 bases lay between the germline ends. CDR3 length: 15 amino acids. CDR3 nucleotide sequence: TGTGCCAGCAGCCAAGTACTACGGTCCTACAATGAGCAGTTCTTC. This gives the protein CASSQVLRSYNEQFF.

A note on this clonotype: The junction differs from germline at one of its ends, possibly a read error. The V call is TRBV28, the J call TRBJ2-7, with TRBD1 matching over 7 bases. CDR3 size: 11 residues. Germline loops: CDR1 MDHEN, CDR2 SYDVKM. CDR3 bases: TGTGTCAGCAGGGGGAACTACGAGCAGTACTTC. This gives the protein CVSRGNYEQYF.

In this sample, this clonotype turned up many times. The chain couples TRBV7-2 to TRBJ2-7; a possible D gene is TRBD1 (5 bases). This CDR3 contains 14 residues. Trimming removed 1 base at V and 2 bases at J, with 9 bases between. The germline CDR1 and CDR2 sequences are SGHTA and FQGNSA. CDR3 sequence: CASSLVTGAYEQYF. The CDR3 nucleotides read TGTGCCAGCAGCTTAGTAACAGGAGCCTACGAGCAGTACTTC. The full variable domain, with the rest looked up from reference TRBV7-2 and TRBJ2-7, is GAGVSQSPSNKVTEKGKDVELRCDPISGHTALYWYRQSLGQGLEFLIYFQGNSAPDKSGLPSDRFSAERTGGSVSTLTIQRTQQEDSAVYLCASSLVTGAYEQYFGPGTRLTVT.

V and J are TRBV7-2 and TRBJ2-3; D is perhaps TRBD1 (5 bases). This CDR3 region has 14 residues. The V gene's germline CDR1 is SGHTA and CDR2 FQGNSA. Trimming took off 5 bases at V and 6 bases at J, with 15 bases between the two ends. The CDR3 region is CASSQTASPDTQYF. DNA of the CDR3: TGTGCCAGCAGCCAGACAGCCTCACCGGATACGCAGTATTTT.

This clonotype was observed a few times. The chain employs TRBV25-1 and TRBJ2-2; no reliable D call. CDR1 is MGHDK and CDR2 is SYGVNS in the germline V gene. The CDR3 runs to 14 residues. Trimming cost V 0 bases and J 5 bases, with 7 bases left between them. The DNA of the CDR3 is TGTGCCAGCAGTGAATATGGGGAAACCGGGGAGCTGTTTTTT. Encoded protein: CASSEYGETGELFF.

The chain uses TRBV7-2 and TRBJ1-5, with 11 bases aligning to TRBD1. The CDR3 spans 16 residues. Germline V gives CDR1 SGHTA, CDR2 FQGNSA. V trimming: 2 bases; J trimming: 3 bases; junction bases outside the gene matches: 3. The DNA of the CDR3 is TGTGCCAGCAGCTTAAGAGGACAGGGGGCCAATCAGCCCCAGCATTTT. Protein product: CASSLRGQGANQPQHF. The full variable domain, in which reference TRBV7-2 and TRBJ1-5 provide the parts outside the CDR3, is GAGVSQSPSNKVTEKGKDVELRCDPISGHTALYWYRQSLGQGLEFLIYFQGNSAPDKSGLPSDRFSAERTGGSVSTLTIQRTQQEDSAVYLCASSLRGQGANQPQHFGDGTRLSIL.

This chain joins TRBV2 and TRBJ2-4; D unresolved. V dropped 7 bases and J dropped 1 base, with 5 bases sitting between them. Per the germline V gene, CDR1 is SNHLY and CDR2 is FYNNEI. The CDR3 loop spans 12 amino acids. The CDR3 loop is CASTPAKNIQYF. DNA of the CDR3: TGTGCCAGCACTCCGGCCAAAAACATTCAGTACTTC.

This clonotype was seen repeatedly, ten times or more. This may be a read error: a much more frequent sequence differs by one nucleotide. The chain couples TRBV12-3 or TRBV12-4 to TRBJ2-1, with D uncertain. The CDR3 has 11 amino acids. Trimming stripped 5 bases from V and 5 bases from J, with 4 bases between. The CDR3 coding sequence is TGTGCCAGCAGTGAACACAATGAGCAGTTCTTC. Encoded protein: CASSEHNEQFF.

This clonotype was seen more than once but under ten times. The chain uses TRBV3-1 and TRBJ2-7; D is ambiguous. Germline V gene sequence: CDR1 LGHDT, CDR2 YNNKEL (reference sequence). CDR3 length equals 13 residues. With 1 base removed from V and 3 bases from J, the gap between germline ends came to 7 bases. The CDR3 spells CASSQAGNYEQYF. The CDR3 DNA is TGTGCCAGCAGCCAAGCCGGCAACTACGAGCAGTACTTC.

V is TRBV4-1 and J is TRBJ1-4; D not certain. There are 14 residues in the CDR3. The germline V gene has CDR1 MGHRA and CDR2 YSYEKL. V gave up 0 bases and J gave up 8 bases, with 10 bases separating them. This CDR3 is CASSQEAPREKLFF. CDR3 nucleotides: TGCGCCAGCAGCCAAGAGGCCCCCAGGGAAAAACTGTTTTTT.

The J gene is TRBJ1-6, the V gene TRBV7-2; D is unclear. The CDR3 loop spans 14 amino acids. Germline lookup yields CDR1 SGHTA and CDR2 FQGNSA. Trimming took off 1 base at V and 7 bases at J, with 8 bases between the two ends. The chain's CDR3 is CASSLGRRNSPLHF. In DNA, the CDR3 is TGTGCCAGCAGCTTAGGCAGACGGAATTCACCCCTCCACTTT.

This clonotype was detected a few times. The J gene is TRBJ2-6, the V gene TRBV6-1; D ambiguous. The germline gives CDR1 MNHNS, CDR2 SASEGT. The V gene lost 6 bases and the J gene lost 4 bases, with 19 bases spanning the gap. This CDR3 is built from 17 residues. This CDR3 is CASSPEPIRWGANVLTF. CDR3 coding DNA: TGTGCCAGCAGCCCCGAACCCATACGTTGGGGGGCCAACGTCCTGACTTTC.